A selection of T cell receptor beta chains follows, all from one sample in a study of shared clonotypes between healthy human individuals. Clones were read by immunoSEQ multiplex PCR, and TCRdb kept only the in-frame ones, dropping some. Counted here are about 450,000 clones, 79% occurring once; the ten biggest clones make up more than 10%. Sample: PBMCs. The receptors here all came from a woman between 40 and 55 years old in good health. Some clones in this sample may be carry-over from other donors' samples. CDR3s include the opening cysteine and the closing phenylalanine or tryptophan. D genes are given only for firm matches. Expanded clones are given a class, and other clones once, few, many or no size at all.

NA	NA	TRBV19	TRBJ1-1	TGTGCCAGTATTGCAGGGCCTGGAGTAATGAACACTGAAGCTTTCTTT	CASIAGPGVMNTEAFF
NA	NA	TRBV6-6	TRBJ2-2	TGTGCCAGCAGTTACTCCGGGAATACCGGGGAGCTGTTTTTT	CASSYSGNTGELFF
NA	TRBD2	TRBV5-4	TRBJ2-7	TGTGCCAGCAGCTTGGTTGGTGGGAGGGCCTCCGAGCAGTACTTC	CASSLVGGRASEQYF
NA	NA	TRBV4-3	TRBJ2-3	TGCGCCAGCAGCCAGTGGACGGGGACGCGCACAGATACGCAGTATTTT	CASSQWTGTRTDTQYF
NA	NA	TRBV5-1	TRBJ2-5	TGCGCCAGCAGCTTGGGAAGGTCCCAAGAGACCCAGTACTTC	CASSLGRSQETQYF
few	NA	TRBV10-2	TRBJ2-1	TGCGCCAGCAGTGAGGGGCGCGTCGGTTACAATGAGCAGTTCTTC	CASSEGRVGYNEQFF
few	NA	TRBV28	TRBJ1-2	TGTGCCAGCAGAGGGACCGACTCCCTCGGGGGCTACACCTTC	CASRGTDSLGGYTF
few	NA	TRBV11-1	TRBJ2-6	TGTGCCAGCAGCTTGGAGGCTGGGGCCAACGTCCTGACTTTC	CASSLEAGANVLTF
NA	TRBD1	TRBV6-1	TRBJ2-2	TGTGCCAGCAGTGAAAGGGGACAGGTGGGAACCGGGGAGCTGTTTTTT	CASSERGQVGTGELFF
NA	NA	TRBV11-2	TRBJ2-7	TGTGCCAGCAGCCCCCTTTTGAGGGGATCCTCCTACGAGCAGTACTTC	CASSPLLRGSSYEQYF
NA	NA	TRBV29-1	TRBJ1-1	TGCAGCGTTTTTCAGGGCCCCACTGAAGCTTTCTTT	CSVFQGPTEAFF
NA	TRBD2	TRBV10-3	TRBJ2-1	TGTGCCATCAGTGAGAGTGCGGGAGGAACCTACAATGAGCAGTTCTTC	CAISESAGGTYNEQFF
NA	TRBD2	TRBV4-2	TRBJ2-3	TGTGCCAGCAGCCAACGACTAGCGGGAGGGCCCACAGATACGCAGTATTTT	CASSQRLAGGPTDTQYF
NA	TRBD1	TRBV5-8	TRBJ1-5	TGTGCCAGCAGCTTCGGGACAGGAGAGAATCAGCCCCAGCATTTT	CASSFGTGENQPQHF
once	NA	TRBV7-3	TRBJ2-5	TGTGCCAGCAGCTTAATCAGGGCAGAGACCCAGTACTTC	CASSLIRAETQYF
NA	NA	TRBV28	TRBJ2-7	TGTGCCAGCAGGTATAGGAGTTACGAGCAGTACTTC	CASRYRSYEQYF
NA	TRBD1	TRBV5-6	TRBJ2-5	TGTGCCAGCAGCCGGGACAGGGCCTGGGGGACCCAGTACTTC	CASSRDRAWGTQYF
NA	NA	TRBV6-1	TRBJ2-2	TGTGCCAGCAGTGAACGGGGGATCCGGGAGCTGTTTTTT	CASSERGIRELFF
NA	TRBD1	TRBV29-1	TRBJ2-2	TGCAGCGTTGGGACAGGGGTGGCCACCGGGGAGCTGTTTTTT	CSVGTGVATGELFF